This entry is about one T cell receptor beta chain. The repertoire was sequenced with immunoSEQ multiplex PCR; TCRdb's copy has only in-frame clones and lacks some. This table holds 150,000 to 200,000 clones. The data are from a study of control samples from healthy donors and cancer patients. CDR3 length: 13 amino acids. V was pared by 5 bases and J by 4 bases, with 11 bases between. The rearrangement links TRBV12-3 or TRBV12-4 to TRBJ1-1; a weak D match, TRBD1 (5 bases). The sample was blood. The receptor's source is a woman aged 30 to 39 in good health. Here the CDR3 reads CASSPLGGTEAFF. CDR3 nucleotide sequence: TGTGCCAGCAGTCCCCTCGGGGGCACTGAAGCTTTCTTT.